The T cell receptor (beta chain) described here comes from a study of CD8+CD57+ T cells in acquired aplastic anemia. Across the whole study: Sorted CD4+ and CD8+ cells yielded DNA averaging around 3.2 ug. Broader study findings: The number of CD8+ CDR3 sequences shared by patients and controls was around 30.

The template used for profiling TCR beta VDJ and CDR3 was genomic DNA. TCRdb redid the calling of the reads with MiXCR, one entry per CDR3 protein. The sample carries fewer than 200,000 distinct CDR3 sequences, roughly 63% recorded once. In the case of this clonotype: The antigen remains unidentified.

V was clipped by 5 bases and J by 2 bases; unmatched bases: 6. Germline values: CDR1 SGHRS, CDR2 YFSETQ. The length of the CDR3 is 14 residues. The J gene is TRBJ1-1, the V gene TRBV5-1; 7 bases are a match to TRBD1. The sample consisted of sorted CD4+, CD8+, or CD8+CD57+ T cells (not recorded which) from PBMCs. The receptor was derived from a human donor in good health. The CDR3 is CASRGGTVNTEAFF. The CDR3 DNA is TGCGCCAGCAGGGGAGGGACAGTCAACACTGAAGCTTTCTTT.